The clone carrying this TCR beta chain has just one count. As the library was built, unique molecular identifiers were attached to individual cDNA molecules. Via MiXCR, TCRdb re-called the RACE reads, giving one row per CDR3 protein. The table has some 340,000 distinct CDR3 sequences, about 7% seen once; the top ten hold 7% to 10%. This entry is derived from a study of human T cells and chemical hapten exposure. Study-level background: Alopecia areata, totalis or universalis affected patients, mainly female.

This CDR3 is 14 amino acids long. The ends lost 0 bases at V and 7 bases at J; junction bases unmatched: 5. Per the germline V gene, CDR1 is SGHTA and CDR2 is FQGNSA. Documented time point: patch test 1, 2 weeks after DPC sensitization. As for treatment: therapeutic diphenylcyclopropenone sensitization with weekly scalp DPC. Those who donated were patients with alopecia, 18 to 70 years of age, and suitable for DPC. The rearrangement links TRBV7-2 to TRBJ1-1; 7 bases are shared with TRBD1. This clonotype was obtained from a woman between 18 and 29 years old with alopecia areata. Some clones in this sample may be carry-over from other donors' samples. The sequenced sample was whole blood, obtained in connection with sensitization to the hapten diphenylcyclopropenone (DPC). The CDR3 region has the DNA TGTGCCAGCAGCTTAGCGCCGACAGGGTTTGAAGCTTTCTTT. This codes for CASSLAPTGFEAFF. Variable domain in full (rest from reference TRBV7-2 and TRBJ1-1): GAGVSQSPSNKVTEKGKDVELRCDPISGHTALYWYRQSLGQGLEFLIYFQGNSAPDKSGLPSDRFSAERTGGSVSTLTIQRTQQEDSAVYLCASSLAPTGFEAFFGQGTRLTVV.